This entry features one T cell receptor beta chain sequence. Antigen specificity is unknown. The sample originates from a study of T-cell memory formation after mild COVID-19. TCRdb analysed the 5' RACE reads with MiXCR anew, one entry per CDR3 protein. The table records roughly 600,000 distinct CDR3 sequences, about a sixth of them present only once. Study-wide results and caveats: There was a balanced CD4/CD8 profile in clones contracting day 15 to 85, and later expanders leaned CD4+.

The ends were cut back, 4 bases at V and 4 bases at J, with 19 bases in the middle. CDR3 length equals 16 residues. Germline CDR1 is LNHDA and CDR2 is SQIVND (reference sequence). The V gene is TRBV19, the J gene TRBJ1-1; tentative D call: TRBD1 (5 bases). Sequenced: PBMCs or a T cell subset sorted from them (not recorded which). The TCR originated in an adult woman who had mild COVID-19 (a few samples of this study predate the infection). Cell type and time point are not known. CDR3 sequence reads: CASSTLGARGGTEAFF. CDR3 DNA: TGTGCCAGTAGTACCCTCGGGGCTCGCGGGGGCACTGAAGCTTTCTTT.